Below, 23 T cell receptor beta chains from the same sample are listed, as sequenced in a study of control samples from healthy donors and cancer patients. Clones were read by immunoSEQ multiplex PCR, and TCRdb kept only the in-frame ones, dropping some. The sample carries more than 140,000 clones, 90% to 95% recorded once. The source material was blood. These receptor sequences come from a middle-aged man in good health.

The J gene is TRBJ1-2, the V gene TRBV28; TRBD1 is a possible D gene (5 bases). The CDR3 sequence is 16 residues long. Germline V gives CDR1 MDHEN, CDR2 SYDVKM. The V end lost 3 bases, the J end lost 4 bases, and 18 bases lay between the germline ends. The CDR3 is CASSLGQPFLFYGYTF. The CDR3 DNA sequence: TGTGCCAGCAGTTTGGGGCAACCTTTTCTCTTCTATGGCTACACCTTC.

The chain joins TRBV6-6 to TRBJ2-7; TRBD1 or TRBD2 may be the D gene (5 bases each). V shed 7 bases and J shed 0 bases, with 13 bases lying between them. Looked up from germline, CDR1 is MNHNY and CDR2 is SVGAGI (reference sequence). The CDR3 loop spans 14 amino acids. CDR3 loop: CASKNRDDSYEQYF. The CDR3 DNA is TGTGCCAGCAAGAACCGGGACGACTCCTACGAGCAGTACTTC.

The sample holds one count of this clone. Different DNA sequences within this sample yield the same CDR3. The V gene is TRBV11-2, the J gene TRBJ1-5; TRBD1 might be the D (5 bases). This CDR3 spans 16 amino acids. CDR1 is SGHAT, CDR2 FQNNGV, per germline. V was pared by 1 base and J by 2 bases, with 12 bases between. For the CDR3, the DNA is TGTGCCAGCAGCTTAGGAGGGGAGGGTCGCAATCAGCCCCAGCATTTT. Amino acid sequence: CASSLGGEGRNQPQHF.

This chain connects TRBV5-4 to TRBJ1-3; D not certain. V dropped 2 bases and J dropped 0 bases, with 12 bases sitting between them. The CDR3 is made up of 16 amino acids. Germline V gene sequence: CDR1 SGHNT, CDR2 YYREEE (reference sequence). The CDR3 bases are TGTGCCAGCAGCTTTGGCGGGCCGAGCTCTGGAAACACCATATATTTT. Residues: CASSFGGPSSGNTIYF.

V is TRBV2 and J is TRBJ2-7; 7 bases fit TRBD2. Germline V CDR1 and CDR2: SNHLY, FYNNEI. This CDR3 contains 14 residues. The ends lost 4 bases at V and 0 bases at J; junction bases unmatched: 3. CDR3 sequence: CASSAQRGSYEQYF. CDR3 coding DNA: TGTGCCAGCAGTGCCCAGCGGGGCTCCTACGAGCAGTACTTC. The whole variable domain, filled in from reference TRBV2 and TRBJ2-7, reads EPEVTQTPSHQVTQMGQEVILRCVPISNHLYFYWYRQILGQKVEFLVSFYNNEISEKSEIFDDQFSVERPDGSNFTLKIRSTKLEDSAMYFCASSAQRGSYEQYFGPGTRLTVT.

This chain links TRBV9 with TRBJ2-3; weak D call: TRBD2 (7 bases). Deletions cut 4 bases from V and 6 bases from J, with 21 bases between. The germline V gene encodes CDR1 SGDLS and CDR2 YYNGEE. The CDR3 runs 16 residues. The CDR3 region has the DNA TGTGCCAGCAGCTCCGTATTAGGGGGGGGAACGGATACGCAGTATTTT. Its protein is CASSSVLGGGTDTQYF. Variable domain in full (rest from reference TRBV9 and TRBJ2-3): DSGVTQTPKHLITATGQRVTLRCSPRSGDLSVYWYQQSLDQGLQFLIQYYNGEERAKGNILERFSAQQFPDLHSELNLSSLELGDSALYFCASSSVLGGGTDTQYFGPGTRLTVL.

This clone was picked up one time. The DNA of the CDR3 is TGTGCCAGCAGTTTGGTTGGGCAGGTCTACAATGAGCAGTTCTTC. Its protein is CASSLVGQVYNEQFF. J is TRBJ2-1 and V is TRBV28; D is undetermined. V was trimmed by 3 bases and J by 3 bases, leaving 12 bases between them. This CDR3 comprises 15 residues. The germline V gene has CDR1 MDHEN and CDR2 SYDVKM.

This chain uses TRBV5-4 with TRBJ2-5; D is perhaps TRBD1 (6 bases). Trimming removed 1 base from V and 6 bases from J, with 10 bases in between. CDR3 size: 13 residues. Per the germline V gene, CDR1 is SGHNT and CDR2 is YYREEE (reference sequence). CDR3 nucleotide sequence: TGTGCCAGCAGCTTGACAGGGTCGCAGACCCAGTACTTC. This sequence encodes CASSLTGSQTQYF.

The CDR3 sequence is CASSPRNRRRGRETQYF. CDR3 nucleotides: TGTGCCAGCTCACCCCGTAATCGGCGGAGGGGAAGGGAGACCCAGTACTTC. The rearrangement joins TRBV18 to TRBJ2-5, with D maybe TRBD2 (6 bases). Trimming removed 3 bases from V and 5 bases from J, with 22 bases in between. CDR3 length: 17 residues. Germline CDR1 KGHSH, CDR2 LQKENI.

The chain joins TRBV5-4 to TRBJ2-7; 12 bases are a match to TRBD2. The CDR3 contains 16 residues. Germline loops: CDR1 SGHNT, CDR2 YYREEE (reference sequence). J was trimmed by 2 bases and V by 1 base; bases with no gene match: 4. The CDR3 nucleotides read TGTGCCAGCAGCTTGCCTAGCGGGGGGGCCGCCTACGAGCAGTACTTC. Translation: CASSLPSGGAAYEQYF.

The chain recombines TRBV19 with TRBJ2-7, with TRBD2 matching over 7 bases. Germline assignment: CDR1 LNHDA and CDR2 SQIVND (reference sequence). The V segment lost 5 bases and the J segment 1 base; nucleotides outside the gene matches: 11. The CDR3 totals 16 residues. In DNA, the CDR3 is TGTGCCAGTAGTCCGCGTTGGGGGGGTTTTTCCTACGAGCAGTACTTC. It codes for CASSPRWGGFSYEQYF.

The chain links TRBV13 to TRBJ1-1, with D perhaps TRBD1 (6 bases). The V gene's germline CDR1 is PRHDT and CDR2 FYEKMQ (reference sequence). This CDR3 has 16 amino acids. The V gene lost 2 bases and the J gene lost 3 bases, with 16 bases spanning the gap. CDR3 DNA: TGTGCCAGCAGCTTATTTACCCGGGGGGCGGACACTGAAGCTTTCTTT. Its protein is CASSLFTRGADTEAFF.

CDR3 bases: TGTGCCAGCAGCTTAGGGGCCTACGAGCAGTACTTC. Translated, it gives CASSLGAYEQYF. V and J are TRBV11-2 and TRBJ2-7, with D uncertain. Trimming stripped 1 base from V and 2 bases from J, with 3 bases between. Germline V gives CDR1 SGHAT, CDR2 FQNNGV. This CDR3 comprises 12 residues.

The rearrangement uses TRBV29-1 and TRBJ1-2, with a tentative D call TRBD1 (6 bases). There are 14 residues in the CDR3. The V gene's germline CDR1 is SQVTM and CDR2 ANQGSEA. Between the trimmed V and J ends, which lost 3 bases and 5 bases, there was a span of 16 bases. The CDR3 here is CSVDRDIGGYGYTF. The CDR3 DNA reads TGCAGCGTTGACCGGGACATCGGAGGATATGGCTACACCTTC.

The CDR3 DNA sequence: TGTGCCAGCAGCCAAGATGGGGGGGACTTGCTCGGCTACACCTTC. Amino acid sequence: CASSQDGGDLLGYTF. This rearrangement joins TRBV4-2 to TRBJ1-2; possible D gene TRBD1, 5 bases. Germline V gene sequence: CDR1 LGHNA, CDR2 YNFKEQ. The CDR3 runs 15 residues. V was cut by 0 bases and J by 8 bases, with 16 bases left in between.

The chain carries TRBV10-3 and TRBJ2-1; no clear D gene. CDR3 length equals 17 residues. Trimming took 3 bases from V and 4 from J, leaving 19 bases between them. Per the germline V gene, CDR1 is ENHRY and CDR2 is SYGVKD. The CDR3: CAISDEALHIIYNEQFF. The CDR3 bases are TGTGCCATCAGTGATGAAGCCCTACACATTATTTACAATGAGCAGTTCTTC.

The chain has TRBV6-5 and TRBJ1-5, with 10 bases matching TRBD1. CDR1 is MNHEY, CDR2 SVGAGI, per germline. The CDR3 extends over 14 amino acids. After removal of 5 bases from V and 4 bases from J, the junction contained 2 bases not matched to a gene. In DNA, the CDR3 is TGTGCCAGCAGTCAGGGACAGGGGAATCAGCCCCAGCATTTT. Translated, it gives CASSQGQGNQPQHF.

The chain links TRBV6-1 to TRBJ2-3, with D uncertain. The CDR3 runs 12 residues. The germline V and J ends were trimmed by 3 bases and 4 bases, with 5 bases remaining between them. Germline V gives CDR1 MNHNS, CDR2 SASEGT. The CDR3 spells CASSDSSDTQYF. In nucleotides, the CDR3 is TGTGCCAGCAGTGACAGCTCAGATACGCAGTATTTT.

The DNA for the CDR3 is TGCGCCAGCAGCCGGACCAGGGGACAGAACACTGAAGCTTTCTTT. Translating it yields CASSRTRGQNTEAFF. The chain has TRBV5-1 and TRBJ1-1, with D tentatively TRBD1 (6 bases). Germline CDR1 is SGHRS and CDR2 is YFSETQ. V was pared by 4 bases and J by 1 base, with 14 bases between. The CDR3 covers 15 residues.

V gene TRBV10-3 combines with J gene TRBJ1-1; a weak D match, TRBD1 (5 bases). CDR1 ENHRY and CDR2 SYGVKD come from the germline V gene. V shed 2 bases and J shed 4 bases, with 8 bases lying between them. This CDR3 comprises 13 residues. The CDR3: CAISEGAGTEAFF. CDR3 nucleotide sequence: TGTGCCATCAGTGAGGGGGCTGGCACTGAAGCTTTCTTT.

The chain couples TRBV19 to TRBJ1-4; D not resolved. V was trimmed by 3 bases and J by 8 bases, leaving 7 bases between them. The CDR3 is 12 residues long. Germline-derived CDR1 and CDR2 are LNHDA and SQIVND (reference sequence). CDR3 coding DNA: TGTGCCAGTAGTATTGAGGGCGAAAAACTGTTTTTT. This encodes CASSIEGEKLFF.

The CDR3 spells CASSPILGHASGNTIYF. DNA of the CDR3: TGTGCCAGCAGTCCTATTCTTGGGCACGCGAGTGGAAACACCATATATTTT. This chain uses TRBV28 with TRBJ1-3, with unresolved D. V lost 5 bases, J lost 3 bases, and 20 bases lay in between. Germline V gene sequence: CDR1 MDHEN, CDR2 SYDVKM. The CDR3 is 17 residues long. Filled out from reference TRBV28 and TRBJ1-3, the complete variable domain reads DVKVTQSSRYLVKRTGEKVFLECVQDMDHENMFWYRQDPGLGLRLIYFSYDVKMKEKGDIPEGYSVSREKKERFSLILESASTNQTSMYLCASSPILGHASGNTIYFGEGSWLTVV.

The J gene is TRBJ1-5, the V gene TRBV23-1; D perhaps matches TRBD1 (5 bases). TRBV23-1 is sorted into the ORF group, with uncertain function. Trimming left V 0 bases short and J 2 bases short, with 11 bases between. The CDR3 loop spans 16 amino acids. CDR3 sequence (DNA): TGCGCCAGCAGTCAATCTTTAAGGGGTGGCAATCAGCCCCAGCATTTT. Protein product: CASSQSLRGGNQPQHF.